These 10 T cell receptor beta chains originate from one sample sequenced in a study of PD-1 blockade in classical Hodgkin lymphoma. Assay used: immunoSEQ multiplex PCR; TCRdb lists only in-frame clones, some missing. The repertoire holds about 94,000 clones, with 85% to 90% as singletons. Relapse was seen in all patients after autologous stem cell transplantation, and brentuximab vedotin exposure was variable. Sequenced here: peripheral blood mononuclear cells (PBMCs), sampled before the second cycle of nivolumab. The receptors come from a human donor with classical Hodgkin lymphoma.

This chain joins TRBV9 and TRBJ2-1, with 7 bases that match TRBD1. This CDR3 has 18 amino acids. Trimming at V came to 0 bases and at J to 0 bases, leaving 9 bases not matched to a gene. Germline CDR1 SGDLS, CDR2 YYNGEE. In nucleotides, the CDR3 is TGTGCCAGCAGCGTAGCGGCGACAGGGCCCAACTCCTACAATGAGCAGTTCTTC. This translates into CASSVAATGPNSYNEQFF.

The chain uses TRBV4-1 and TRBJ1-4; tentative D call: TRBD1 (5 bases). The CDR3 extends over 20 amino acids. CDR1 MGHRA and CDR2 YSYEKL come from the germline V gene. V lost 0 bases and J lost 0, with 20 bases in between. CDR3 region: CASSQEWGFGGAATNEKLFF. DNA of the CDR3: TGCGCCAGCAGCCAAGAATGGGGGTTCGGAGGGGCCGCAACTAATGAAAAACTGTTTTTT.

The genes are TRBV28 and TRBJ1-5; possibly TRBD1 for D (6 bases). This CDR3 has 15 residues. V was trimmed by 7 bases and J by 0 bases, leaving 13 bases between them. The germline gives CDR1 MDHEN, CDR2 SYDVKM. The CDR3 nucleotides read TGTGCCAGCAACAGGGAGGGATTTAGCAATCAGCCCCAGCATTTT. Translated: CASNREGFSNQPQHF. The variable domain in full, with the rest retrieved from reference TRBV28 and TRBJ1-5, is DVKVTQSSRYLVKRTGEKVFLECVQDMDHENMFWYRQDPGLGLRLIYFSYDVKMKEKGDIPEGYSVSREKKERFSLILESASTNQTSMYLCASNREGFSNQPQHFGDGTRLSIL.

The gene calls are TRBV13 and TRBJ2-1, with 9 nucleotides matching TRBD2. The V segment lost 1 base and the J segment 8 bases; nucleotides outside the gene matches: 0. The CDR3 is 13 residues long. Germline CDR1 PRHDT, CDR2 FYEKMQ (reference sequence). The CDR3 DNA reads TGTGCCAGCAGCTTAGAGCGGGGGGATGAGCAGTTCTTC. Amino acids: CASSLERGDEQFF. The full variable domain, its missing parts supplied by reference TRBV13 and TRBJ2-1, is AAGVIQSPRHLIKEKRETATLKCYPIPRHDTVYWYQQGPGQDPQFLISFYEKMQSDKGSIPDRFSAQQFSDYHSELNMSSLELGDSALYFCASSLERGDEQFFGPGTRLTVL.

The chain carries TRBV6-1 and TRBJ1-2; no firm D call. Germline CDR1 MNHNS, CDR2 SASEGT. V lost 2 bases to trimming and J lost 3 bases, with 13 bases between them. The CDR3 is made up of 15 amino acids. CDR3 residues: CASSEFLKGDYGYTF. CDR3 DNA sequence: TGTGCCAGCAGTGAATTTCTGAAAGGAGACTATGGCTACACCTTC.

The chain employs TRBV7-9 and TRBJ1-1; no firm D call. The CDR3 is 16 amino acids. Germline CDR1 is SEHNR and CDR2 is FQNEAQ (reference sequence). Trimming stripped 5 bases from V and 2 bases from J, with 18 bases between. The CDR3 protein is CASSPNTVEGNTEAFF. The CDR3 nucleotides are TGTGCCAGCAGCCCCAACACGGTAGAAGGCAACACTGAAGCTTTCTTT.

CDR3 amino acids: CASSVSPQGNTEAFF. DNA for the CDR3: TGTGCCAGCAGCGTAAGTCCACAGGGGAACACTGAAGCTTTCTTT. The V gene is TRBV9, the J gene TRBJ1-1, with D tentatively TRBD1 (6 bases). The V end lost 1 base, the J end lost 1 base, and 11 bases lay between the germline ends. Germline lookup yields CDR1 SGDLS and CDR2 YYNGEE. The CDR3 extends over 15 amino acids.

The V call is TRBV6-6, the J call TRBJ1-1, with 8 bases identical to TRBD1. V was clipped by 2 bases and J by 6 bases; unmatched bases: 11. CDR3 length: 16 amino acids. In germline, CDR1 is MNHNY, CDR2 SVGAGI (reference sequence). Here the CDR3 reads CASSYIQGVATAEAFF. In DNA, the CDR3 is TGTGCCAGCAGTTACATACAGGGGGTCGCAACGGCTGAAGCTTTCTTT.

In its sample, this clone was seen once. This chain connects TRBV9 to TRBJ1-2, with D possibly TRBD1 on 5 matching bases. The length of the CDR3 is 12 residues. CDR1 is SGDLS, CDR2 YYNGEE, per germline. V dropped 6 bases and J dropped 6 bases, with 12 bases sitting between them. CDR3 DNA sequence: TGTGCCAGCACGTCAGGGTGGAATGGCTACACCTTC. It yields the protein CASTSGWNGYTF.

Ten or more counts support this clone. This chain joins TRBV7-2 and TRBJ2-1; 7 positions agree with TRBD2. The CDR3 length is 15 residues. After removal of 5 bases from V and 4 bases from J, the junction contained 8 bases not matched to a gene. CDR1 and CDR2 (germline): SGHTA, FQGNSA. As DNA, the CDR3 is TGTGCCAGCAGCCATGGGGGGGGAGTATACAATGAGCAGTTCTTC. This encodes CASSHGGGVYNEQFF.